The 29 T cell receptor beta chains listed next were all sequenced from one sample in a study of blood T cell repertoires in COVID-19. Measured with immunoSEQ multiplex PCR; TCRdb has only the in-frame clones, and not every one. The sample contains about 100,000 clones, almost 80% of which appear only once. Specimen: peripheral blood. The receptors here all came from a human donor in a cohort sampled during active COVID-19.

This clone was detected a few times. This chain links TRBV20-1 with TRBJ1-1, with 7 bases matching TRBD1. Losses at the gene ends were 4 bases for V and 5 bases for J; bases not matched to a gene: 7. The CDR3 consists of 13 residues. The V gene's germline CDR1 is DFQATT and CDR2 SNEGSKA (reference sequence). The CDR3 DNA reads TGCAGTGCTATTGAGGACAGGAGGACTGAAGCTTTCTTT. As protein: CSAIEDRRTEAFF.

The chain uses TRBV2 and TRBJ2-3; TRBD2 agrees at 11 bases. From germline, CDR1 is SNHLY and CDR2 FYNNEI. The V gene end was trimmed by 4 bases and the J gene end by 1 base; junction bases not matched to a gene: 1. This CDR3 is built from 15 residues. The CDR3 loop reads CASSVTSGGTDTQYF. CDR3 coding DNA: TGTGCCAGCAGTGTGACTAGCGGGGGCACAGATACGCAGTATTTT.

The chain couples TRBV18 to TRBJ1-1; no reliable D call. V was clipped by 2 bases and J by 0 bases, with 7 bases between them. CDR3 length equals 14 residues. The germline gives CDR1 KGHSH, CDR2 LQKENI. CDR3 sequence (DNA): TGTGCCAGCTCACCAGAGGTCATGAACACTGAAGCTTTCTTT. This sequence encodes CASSPEVMNTEAFF.

This clone was seen once. The chain has TRBV3-1 (or the pseudogene TRBV3-2) and TRBJ1-4; 10 nucleotides align to TRBD1. V lost 4 bases to trimming and J lost 1 base; unmatched junction nucleotides: 3. The CDR3 contains 16 residues. Per germline, CDR1 LGHDT and CDR2 YNNKEL (reference sequence). For the CDR3, the DNA is TGTGCCAGCAGCCTAGACAGGGGGCTAACTAATGAAAAACTGTTTTTT. Encoded protein: CASSLDRGLTNEKLFF.

V usage is TRBV4-1 and J usage is TRBJ2-1; TRBD1 is a possible D gene (5 bases). The CDR3 runs 15 residues. The ends were cut back, 0 bases at V and 3 bases at J, with 9 bases in the middle. CDR1 is MGHRA, CDR2 YSYEKL, per germline. The CDR3 DNA reads TGCGCCAGCAGCCAAGACCAGGGCTACTACAATGAGCAGTTCTTC. Its protein is CASSQDQGYYNEQFF.

This chain uses TRBV24-1 with TRBJ1-4, with D maybe TRBD1 (5 bases). Deletions cut 5 bases from V and 7 bases from J, with 16 bases between. The germline gives CDR1 KGHDR, CDR2 SFDVKD. The CDR3 runs to 15 residues. Here the CDR3 DNA reads TGTGCCACCAGTGCCGGGGGGAATCAGGGTGAAAAACTGTTTTTT. Protein product: CATSAGGNQGEKLFF.

This chain uses TRBV4-2 with TRBJ1-2, with TRBD1 matching 7 bases. The length of the CDR3 is 16 residues. V lost 0 bases and J lost 8; bases outside the gene matches: 12. Germline lookup yields CDR1 LGHNA and CDR2 YNFKEQ. CDR3: CASSQEARDRGVGYTF. CDR3 DNA: TGTGCCAGCAGCCAAGAAGCCCGGGACAGAGGGGTGGGCTACACCTTC.

The chain uses TRBV6-5 and TRBJ1-1; D is possibly TRBD1 (6 bases). The CDR3 is 15 amino acids. V lost 6 bases and J lost 0, with 14 bases in between. The germline gives CDR1 MNHEY, CDR2 SVGAGI. The CDR3 here is CASRAGTGMNTEAFF. CDR3 bases: TGTGCCAGCAGGGCCGGTACAGGGATGAACACTGAAGCTTTCTTT.

This clone was detected only a few times. The chain is built from TRBV2 and TRBJ1-1; 12 positions match TRBD1. The germline gives CDR1 SNHLY, CDR2 FYNNEI. The trim removed 6 bases at V and 8 bases at J, leaving 10 bases unmatched. The CDR3 extends over 15 amino acids. CDR3 DNA: TGTGCCAGCAGAGCCGGGACAGGGGGCGGAATCGAAGCTTTCTTT. Protein product: CASRAGTGGGIEAFF.

The chain carries TRBV19 and TRBJ1-5, with 8 bases matching TRBD1. The ends lost 5 bases at V and 1 base at J; junction bases unmatched: 7. CDR3 length: 16 residues. The germline V gene encodes CDR1 LNHDA and CDR2 SQIVND (reference sequence). CDR3 region: CASSPLTGVSNQPQHF. The CDR3, as DNA: TGTGCCAGTAGTCCCCTGACAGGGGTAAGCAATCAGCCCCAGCATTTT. The variable domain in full, with the rest retrieved from reference TRBV19 and TRBJ1-5, is DGGITQSPKYLFRKEGQNVTLSCEQNLNHDAMYWYRQDPGQGLRLIYYSQIVNDFQKGDIAEGYSVSREKKESFPLTVTSAQKNPTAFYLCASSPLTGVSNQPQHFGDGTRLSIL.

The genes are TRBV5-3 and TRBJ2-6; D gene uncertain. TRBV5-3 is an ORF, with its function uncertain. V shed 4 bases and J shed 5 bases, with 13 bases lying between them. The CDR3 is made up of 15 amino acids. The CDR3 loop is CARSLSCWWANVLTF. In DNA, the CDR3 is TGTGCCAGAAGCCTGAGTTGTTGGTGGGCCAACGTCCTGACTTTC.

The chain employs TRBV5-1 and TRBJ2-7; a possible D gene is TRBD2 (6 bases). CDR1 is SGHRS, CDR2 YFSETQ, per germline. The CDR3 length is 16 residues. Trimming shortened V by 0 bases and J by 4 bases, and 17 bases separated the two germline ends. The chain's CDR3 is CASSLEMRGGVYEQYF. The CDR3 DNA is TGCGCCAGCAGCTTGGAAATGCGGGGAGGAGTATACGAGCAGTACTTC. The full variable domain, its missing parts supplied by reference TRBV5-1 and TRBJ2-7, is KAGVTQTPRYLIKTRGQQVTLSCSPISGHRSVSWYQQTPGQGLQFLFEYFSETQRNKGNFPGRFSGRQFSNSRSEMNVSTLELGDSALYLCASSLEMRGGVYEQYFGPGTRLTVT.

V and J are TRBV30 and TRBJ1-2, with D perhaps TRBD1 (6 bases). Looked up from germline, CDR1 is GTSNPN and CDR2 is SVGIG (reference sequence). The CDR3 spans 11 residues. V shed 4 bases and J shed 7 bases, with 10 bases lying between them. CDR3 protein: CAWTRGSGYTF. Written as DNA, the CDR3 is TGTGCCTGGACCAGGGGCTCTGGCTACACCTTC.

The count of this clone is one. The rearrangement links TRBV10-2 to TRBJ1-6; weak D call: TRBD1 (5 bases). The ends were cut back, 7 bases at V and 6 bases at J, with 19 bases in the middle. The length of the CDR3 is 16 residues. CDR1 and CDR2 (germline): WSHSY, SAAADI. The CDR3 DNA reads TGCGCCAGCATCGAGGACGTCGGGGGAAGTAATTCACCCCTCCACTTT. This sequence encodes CASIEDVGGSNSPLHF.

CDR3 loop: CASSPAPGQMNEKLFF. The CDR3 DNA reads TGTGCCAGCAGCCCTGCTCCGGGACAGATGAATGAAAAACTGTTTTTT. The genes are TRBV13 and TRBJ1-4; the match to TRBD1 covers 7 bases. This CDR3 comprises 16 residues. Germline assignment: CDR1 PRHDT and CDR2 FYEKMQ (reference sequence). V lost 5 bases and J lost 5; bases outside the gene matches: 11.

The V gene is TRBV20-1, the J gene TRBJ1-1; unclear D gene. Germline CDR1 reads DFQATT; CDR2 reads SNEGSKA (reference sequence). The CDR3 loop spans 11 amino acids. V was trimmed by 7 bases and J by 1 base, leaving 7 bases between them. This CDR3 is CSVMRNTEAFF. The CDR3 region has the DNA TGCAGTGTCATGCGGAACACTGAAGCTTTCTTT.

This clone was counted many times. Additional DNA sequences in this sample encode the identical CDR3. The chain is built from TRBV5-1 and TRBJ1-5, with TRBD1 as a possible D gene (5 bases). Per the germline V gene, CDR1 is SGHRS and CDR2 is YFSETQ. The CDR3 runs 14 residues. V lost 0 bases to trimming and J lost 7 bases, with 11 bases between them. CDR3 region: CASSLDGGGQPQHF. In DNA form, the CDR3 reads TGCGCCAGCAGCTTGGACGGGGGAGGCCAGCCCCAGCATTTT.

The chain recombines TRBV11-3 with TRBJ2-1; 11 positions match TRBD1. The V and J ends lost 1 base and 8 bases, in that order; junction bases with no gene match: 4. The V gene's germline CDR1 is SGHNT and CDR2 YENEEA. This CDR3 contains 15 residues. This CDR3 is CASSLVGTGGDEQFF. The CDR3, as DNA: TGTGCCAGCAGCTTAGTTGGGACAGGGGGGGATGAGCAGTTCTTC.

The chain is built from TRBV5-5 and TRBJ2-1, with a weak D call TRBD1 (7 bases). The length of the CDR3 is 11 residues. Germline assignment: CDR1 SGHKS and CDR2 YYEKEE (reference sequence). Trimming took 4 bases from V and 12 from J, leaving 11 bases between them. CDR3 amino acids: CASSQGGGQFF. The CDR3 DNA follows: TGTGCCAGCAGCCAGGGGGGTGGGCAGTTCTTC.

This rearrangement joins TRBV28 to TRBJ2-1, with D possibly matching TRBD1 (6 bases). CDR1 is MDHEN and CDR2 is SYDVKM in the germline V gene. Trimming took off 5 bases at V and 0 bases at J, with 11 bases between the two ends. The CDR3 sequence is 15 residues long. CDR3 amino acids: CASSPGHLSYNEQFF. The CDR3 region has the DNA TGTGCCAGCAGTCCGGGACACCTCTCCTACAATGAGCAGTTCTTC. The whole variable domain, filled in from reference TRBV28 and TRBJ2-1, reads DVKVTQSSRYLVKRTGEKVFLECVQDMDHENMFWYRQDPGLGLRLIYFSYDVKMKEKGDIPEGYSVSREKKERFSLILESASTNQTSMYLCASSPGHLSYNEQFFGPGTRLTVL.

As concerns this clone: The same CDR3 also results from other DNA sequences found in this sample. J is TRBJ1-1 and V is TRBV29-1, with D tentatively TRBD1 (6 bases). V gave up 6 bases and J gave up 0 bases, with 8 bases separating them. The germline V gene has CDR1 SQVTM and CDR2 ANQGSEA. This CDR3 is 12 amino acids long. The CDR3 protein is CSVRTVNTEAFF. The CDR3 DNA is TGCAGCGTAAGGACAGTGAACACTGAAGCTTTCTTT.

The rearrangement uses TRBV10-1 and TRBJ2-7; D gene ambiguous. CDR1 WNHNN and CDR2 SYGVQD come from the germline V gene (reference sequence). V was cut by 2 bases and J by 10 bases, with 18 bases left in between. The CDR3 length is 14 residues. CDR3 nucleotide sequence: TGCGCCAGCAGTGAGGGCGACTCGCGATCAAGACAGTACTTC. This translates into CASSEGDSRSRQYF.

The rearrangement links TRBV6-1 to TRBJ1-5, with 8 positions matching TRBD1. The J segment lost 6 bases and the V segment lost 1 base, leaving 5 bases of the junction unmatched. Germline values: CDR1 MNHNS, CDR2 SASEGT. CDR3 size: 15 residues. CDR3 amino acids: CASSEVATGVQPQHF. CDR3 bases: TGTGCCAGCAGTGAAGTTGCGACAGGGGTTCAGCCCCAGCATTTT.

The chain uses TRBV25-1 and TRBJ1-5; TRBD1 matches 8 bases. V was pared by 9 bases and J by 9 bases, with 10 bases of the junction left unmatched. Looked up from germline, CDR1 is MGHDK and CDR2 is SYGVNS. The CDR3 is 13 residues long. In nucleotides, the CDR3 is TGTGCCAGTGAGGACAGGGCACGGGGGCCCCAGCATTTT. Translated, it gives CASEDRARGPQHF.

The rearrangement joins TRBV5-1 to TRBJ2-3; D remains ambiguous. From germline, CDR1 is SGHRS and CDR2 YFSETQ. Trimming took off 4 bases at V and 0 bases at J, with 6 bases between the two ends. This CDR3 spans 13 amino acids. The CDR3 region is CASSITSTDTQYF. In nucleotides, the CDR3 is TGCGCCAGCAGCATTACTAGCACAGATACGCAGTATTTT. Together with reference TRBV5-1 and TRBJ2-3, the CDR3 gives the full variable domain: KAGVTQTPRYLIKTRGQQVTLSCSPISGHRSVSWYQQTPGQGLQFLFEYFSETQRNKGNFPGRFSGRQFSNSRSEMNVSTLELGDSALYLCASSITSTDTQYFGPGTRLTVL.

The CDR3 is CASSLPGTGKGNTIYF. The CDR3 DNA is TGTGCCAGCAGTTTACCCGGGACAGGGAAGGGAAACACCATATATTTT. The gene calls are TRBV28 and TRBJ1-3, with 9 bases lining up with TRBD1. CDR1 MDHEN and CDR2 SYDVKM come from the germline V gene. The CDR3 spans 16 residues. Trimming at V came to 2 bases and at J to 4 bases, leaving 6 bases not matched to a gene.

This clone was recorded only once. This chain connects TRBV2 to TRBJ1-6; D unclear. This CDR3 has 13 residues. Per the germline V gene, CDR1 is SNHLY and CDR2 is FYNNEI. V gave up 6 bases and J gave up 9 bases, with 12 bases separating them. The CDR3 DNA reads TGTGCCAGCAGCGTGAAGAGGGTTTCACCCCTCCACTTT. Its protein product is CASSVKRVSPLHF.

V is TRBV7-8 and J is TRBJ1-5; D not certain. The V gene lost 2 bases and the J gene lost 0 bases, with 8 bases spanning the gap. The germline V gene has CDR1 SGHVS and CDR2 FQNEAQ. The CDR3 length is 15 residues. The CDR3 here is CASSLLDNSNQPQHF. CDR3 sequence (DNA): TGTGCCAGCAGCTTATTAGATAATAGCAATCAGCCCCAGCATTTT.

V gene TRBV7-9 combines with J gene TRBJ1-6, with a possible D match to TRBD1 (6 bases). Germline lookup yields CDR1 SEHNR and CDR2 FQNEAQ (reference sequence). The CDR3 consists of 15 residues. Trimming stripped 9 bases from V and 9 bases from J, with 21 bases between. CDR3 residues: CASRSQDRDSSPLHF. The CDR3 nucleotides read TGTGCCAGTCGATCCCAGGACAGAGACTCTTCACCCCTCCACTTT.